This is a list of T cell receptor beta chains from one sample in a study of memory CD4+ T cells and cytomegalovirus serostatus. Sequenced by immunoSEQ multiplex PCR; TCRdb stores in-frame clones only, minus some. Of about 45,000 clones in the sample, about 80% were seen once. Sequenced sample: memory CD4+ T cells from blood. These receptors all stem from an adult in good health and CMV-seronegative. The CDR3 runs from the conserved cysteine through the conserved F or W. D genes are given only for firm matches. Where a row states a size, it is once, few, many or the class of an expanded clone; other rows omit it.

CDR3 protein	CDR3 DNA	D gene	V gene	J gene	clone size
CASSPRQGVRGAKLFF	TGTGCCAGCAGCCCACGACAGGGGGTACGTGGTGCAAAACTGTTTTTT	TRBD1	TRBV11-3	TRBJ1-4	-
CASSGGSSGIYNEQFF	TGTGCCAGCAGCGGGGGAAGTAGCGGGATCTACAATGAGCAGTTCTTC	TRBD2	TRBV9	TRBJ2-1	-
CASSPTRDRNQPQHF	TGTGCCAGCAGCCCCACCCGGGACAGAAATCAGCCCCAGCATTTT	TRBD1	TRBV16	TRBJ1-5	-
CASSDWSTEAFF	TGTGCCAGCAGTGATTGGTCCACTGAAGCTTTCTTT	-	TRBV6-6	TRBJ1-1	-
CAWSRGVGEQYF	TGTGCCTGGAGTAGAGGGGTAGGGGAGCAGTACTTC	-	TRBV30	TRBJ2-7	-
CASRPWGPVDEQFF	TGTGCCAGCAGGCCCTGGGGGCCGGTAGATGAGCAGTTCTTC	-	TRBV6-5	TRBJ2-1	once
CASSPRTGELFF	TGTGCCAGCTCACCCCGAACCGGGGAGCTGTTTTTT	-	TRBV18	TRBJ2-2	-
CASRDSQLFF	TGTGCCTCCCGGGACAGTCAACTGTTTTTT	TRBD1	TRBV2	TRBJ1-4	-
CASSRAQNQPQHF	TGTGCCAGCAGCCGAGCGCAGAATCAGCCCCAGCATTTT	-	TRBV7-2	TRBJ1-5	-
CASSPGAADIQYF	TGCGCCAGCAGCCCGGGCGCCGCGGACATTCAGTACTTC	-	TRBV5-1	TRBJ2-4	-
CAWSVRTGGTGELFF	TGTGCCTGGAGTGTGCGGACAGGGGGTACCGGGGAGCTGTTTTTT	TRBD1	TRBV30	TRBJ2-2	once
CASGFYSPLSGSSSYEQYF	TGTGCTAGTGGTTTTTACTCCCCTCTAAGCGGCTCTAGCTCCTACGAGCAGTACTTC	-	TRBV12-5	TRBJ2-7	-
CASRTSRENSPLHF	TGTGCCAGCAGGACCTCCCGGGAAAATTCACCCCTCCACTTT	-	TRBV6-6	TRBJ1-6	-
CASSPTSGGNYNEQFF	TGTGCCAGCAGTCCGACTAGCGGGGGTAACTACAATGAGCAGTTCTTC	TRBD2	TRBV27	TRBJ2-1	-
CASSVSGKEQYF	TGTGCCAGCAGCGTCAGTGGGAAAGAGCAGTACTTC	-	TRBV7-9	TRBJ2-7	-
CAWDFPTGGGAETQYF	TGTGCCTGGGACTTCCCAACAGGGGGCGGGGCAGAGACCCAGTACTTC	TRBD1	TRBV30	TRBJ2-5	few
CASSLDPGFGGQETQYF	TGTGCCAGCAGCTTAGATCCTGGATTCGGGGGGCAAGAGACCCAGTACTTC	TRBD2	TRBV11-3	TRBJ2-5	-
CAWSLAGGLKETQYF	TGTGCCTGGAGTCTAGCGGGGGGTTTAAAAGAGACCCAGTACTTC	TRBD2	TRBV30	TRBJ2-5	-
CASSQGQGAWNEQFF	TGCGCCAGCAGCCAAGGGCAGGGAGCTTGGAATGAGCAGTTCTTC	-	TRBV4-1	TRBJ2-1	-
CASSRKQGISYNSPLHF	TGTGCCAGCAGCCGTAAACAGGGTATCTCCTATAATTCACCCCTCCACTTT	-	TRBV27	TRBJ1-6	-
CASAPSAYEQYF	TGTGCCAGCGCACCATCAGCCTACGAGCAGTACTTC	-	TRBV28	TRBJ2-7	-
CASSQVGRGGEAFF	TGCGCCAGCAGCCAAGTGGGCAGGGGAGGTGAAGCTTTCTTT	-	TRBV4-1	TRBJ1-1	-
CASSPPGGIGSPLHF	TGTGCCAGCTCACCACCCGGGGGCATCGGTTCACCCCTCCACTTT	-	TRBV18	TRBJ1-6	-
CASNPFRGSNEQFF	TGTGCCAGCAACCCGTTCAGGGGGAGCAATGAGCAGTTCTTC	TRBD1	TRBV5-6	TRBJ2-1	-
CASSRGGQGAAEAFF	TGTGCCAGCAGCAGAGGGGGCCAGGGGGCAGCTGAAGCTTTCTTT	TRBD1	TRBV11-3	TRBJ1-1	-
CASRDPLGSTPYEQYF	TGTGCCAGTAGAGATCCCCTGGGGAGTACCCCTTACGAGCAGTACTTC	-	TRBV19	TRBJ2-7	-
CASSPPDDPGELFF	TGCGCCAGCAGCCCGCCCGATGATCCCGGGGAGCTGTTTTTT	-	TRBV4-1	TRBJ2-2	few
CASRLDYRGPNEKLFF	TGTGCAAGTCGCTTAGATTATAGGGGGCCGAATGAAAAACTGTTTTTT	-	TRBV12-2	TRBJ1-4	once
CATSSPEGMAGYTF	TGTGCCACCAGCAGCCCGGAGGGAATGGCTGGCTACACCTTC	-	TRBV15	TRBJ1-2	-
CASRTGAAGGDTQYF	TGTGCCAGCCGCACAGGGGCGGCGGGGGGAGATACGCAGTATTTT	-	TRBV28	TRBJ2-3	-
CASSVLGSLVDTQYF	TGTGCCAGCAGCGTACTAGGGTCATTAGTAGATACGCAGTATTTT	-	TRBV9	TRBJ2-3	-
CASRAQDSPLHF	TGTGCCAGCAGAGCTCAGGATTCACCCCTCCACTTT	-	TRBV6-5	TRBJ1-6	-
CASSLVSETGKVQPQHF	TGTGCCAGCAGTTTAGTTTCGGAGACAGGGAAGGTACAGCCCCAGCATTTT	TRBD1	TRBV28	TRBJ1-5	few
CASSPGTGFGYTF	TGTGCCAGCAGCCCCGGGACAGGATTCGGCTACACCTTC	TRBD1	TRBV7-3	TRBJ1-2	-
CASSTHRYQETQYF	TGTGCCAGTAGTACCCACAGATACCAAGAGACCCAGTACTTC	-	TRBV19	TRBJ2-5	-
CASSLNGLNQPQHF	TGTGCCAGCAGCTTGAACGGTCTAAATCAGCCCCAGCATTTT	-	TRBV5-5	TRBJ1-5	-
CASSFSVVAGNTIYF	TGTGCCAGCAGCTTTAGTGTAGTAGCTGGAAACACCATATATTTT	-	TRBV7-2	TRBJ1-3	-
CASREHYGSGQPQHF	TGTGCCAGCAGGGAACATTACGGCTCAGGGCAGCCCCAGCATTTT	-	TRBV6-1	TRBJ1-5	-
CASGLVLGLAQETQYF	TGTGCTAGTGGTTTGGTACTGGGACTAGCACAAGAGACCCAGTACTTC	TRBD2	TRBV12-5	TRBJ2-5	-
CASSSRTEDTQYF	TGTGCCAGCAGCTCGCGGACAGAAGATACGCAGTATTTT	-	TRBV7-2	TRBJ2-3	-
CASSPPARNLYEQYF	TGTGCCAGCAGTCCCCCCGCCAGAAACCTCTACGAGCAGTACTTC	-	TRBV28	TRBJ2-7	-
CASSSLGSGANVLTF	TGTGCCAGCAGTAGTCTAGGCTCTGGGGCCAACGTCCTGACTTTC	-	TRBV6-5	TRBJ2-6	-
CSVAGTEAFF	TGCAGTGTCGCAGGCACTGAAGCTTTCTTT	-	TRBV20-1	TRBJ1-1	few
CASSWDQETQYF	TGCGCCAGCAGTTGGGATCAAGAGACCCAGTACTTC	-	TRBV5-1	TRBJ2-5	-
CASSYRQAPIYEQYF	TGTGCCAGCAGCTACAGACAGGCCCCGATCTACGAGCAGTACTTC	-	TRBV14	TRBJ2-7	-
CASSERAGHTEAFF	TGTGCCAGCAGCGAACGGGCGGGCCACACTGAAGCTTTCTTT	-	TRBV2	TRBJ1-1	-
CASSLAAAANTGELFF	TGCGCCAGCAGTCTAGCGGCTGCCGCGAACACCGGGGAGCTGTTTTTT	TRBD2	TRBV5-1	TRBJ2-2	-
CASSRLGQGAGTNEKLFF	TGTGCCAGCAGCCGACTTGGACAGGGGGCGGGAACTAATGAAAAACTGTTTTTT	TRBD1	TRBV28	TRBJ1-4	once
CASSQGVTGGGERQYF	TGCGCCAGCAGCCAAGGGGTCACGGGGGGCGGAGAGAGGCAGTACTTC	-	TRBV4-1	TRBJ2-7	once
CASSFPGRAGEQFF	TGCGCCAGCAGCTTCCCGGGGAGGGCAGGAGAGCAGTTCTTC	TRBD2	TRBV5-1	TRBJ2-1	-
CASSKTGGRYGYTF	TGTGCCAGCAGCAAGACAGGGGGCCGCTATGGCTACACCTTC	TRBD1	TRBV9	TRBJ1-2	few
CASSAWGASTDTQYF	TGTGCCAGCAGTGCCTGGGGTGCTAGCACAGATACGCAGTATTTT	-	TRBV6-1	TRBJ2-3	-
CASSEYDAGSYNSPLHF	TGTGCCAGCAGTGAATATGACGCGGGCTCCTATAATTCACCCCTCCACTTT	-	TRBV6-1	TRBJ1-6	-
CASSLTKLPGQGYAGNTIYF	TGTGCCAGCAGTTTAACCAAACTTCCGGGACAGGGTTACGCTGGAAACACCATATATTTT	TRBD1	TRBV28	TRBJ1-3	few
CASSLGQGFPEQYF	TGTGCCAGCAGCCTGGGACAGGGATTCCCCGAGCAGTACTTC	TRBD1	TRBV14	TRBJ2-7	-